This T cell receptor (beta chain) emerged from a study of vaccination and CD4 T cells after COVID-19. Treatment specified: approximately 10-day PBMC culture with coronavirus spike peptide pools or control peptides (ViraFEST assay). This clonotype was detected only a few times. Its specificity is unknown. An Oncomine TCR Beta short-read assay was used to sequence the DNA from cultured CD4+ T cells. TCRdb called the PCR reads again in MiXCR, with one record for every CDR3 protein. The profile covers approximately 3,600 distinct CDR3 sequences, with roughly 17% appearing a single time and around 21% taken by the ten largest. The source of this sequence is a human donor who had recovered from COVID-19. Input material: CD4+ T cells from blood, cultured in vitro.

The CDR3: CASSLEVNTEAFF. CDR3 in DNA: TGTGCCAGCAGCTTAGAGGTGAACACTGAAGCTTTCTTT. The chain joins TRBV7-9 to TRBJ1-1; D is unresolved. The CDR3 spans 13 residues. The germline V gene encodes CDR1 SEHNR and CDR2 FQNEAQ (reference sequence). With 1 base removed from V and 0 bases from J, the gap between germline ends came to 3 bases.